Listed below are T cell receptor beta chains from one sample, sequenced in a study of shared clonotypes between healthy human individuals. Data came from immunoSEQ multiplex PCR; TCRdb stores just in-frame clones and leaves some out. Of some 2,000,000 clones in the sample, about 94% were seen once. Sequencing used naive CD8+ T cells sorted from blood. The origin of the receptors is a man younger than 30 in good health. The CDR3 runs from the conserved cysteine through the conserved F or W. D genes are given only for firm matches. Size is omitted from some rows. Given values are once, few, many or a class for expanded clones.

clone size	D gene	J gene	V gene	CDR3 length	CDR3 protein	CDR3 DNA
NA	NA	TRBJ2-2	TRBV5-5	16	CASSPSTGFPPGELFF	TGTGCCAGCAGCCCTAGCACAGGGTTCCCCCCCGGGGAGCTGTTTTTT
NA	NA	TRBJ2-2	TRBV7-3	17	CASSPEGGRLALGELFF	TGTGCCAGCAGCCCTGAGGGGGGAAGACTAGCCTTAGGGGAGCTGTTTTTT
NA	NA	TRBJ2-2	TRBV7-9	13	CASGGADTGELFF	TGTGCCAGCGGGGGGGCAGACACCGGGGAGCTGTTTTTT
NA	TRBD1	TRBJ2-7	TRBV19	14	CASRPRDSDDEQYF	TGTGCCAGCCGACCACGGGACAGCGACGACGAGCAGTACTTC
NA	NA	TRBJ1-2	TRBV5-1	14	CASSLEQMGYGYTF	TGCGCCAGCAGCTTGGAACAGATGGGCTATGGCTACACCTTC
NA	NA	TRBJ1-1	TRBV13	12	CASSLANTEAFF	TGTGCCAGCAGCCTTGCGAACACTGAAGCTTTCTTT
NA	NA	TRBJ1-2	TRBV6-6	14	CASSTRVEDYGYTF	TGTGCCAGCAGTACCAGGGTTGAAGACTATGGCTACACCTTC
NA	NA	TRBJ1-2	TRBV28	13	CASTLGGVYGYTF	TGTGCCAGCACCTTAGGGGGGGTCTATGGCTACACCTTC
once	NA	TRBJ2-3	TRBV19	13	CASGGTSTDTQYF	TGTGCCAGTGGGGGGACTAGCACAGATACGCAGTATTTT
once	TRBD2	TRBJ2-3	TRBV10-3	14	CAIRTSGTTDTQYF	TGTGCCATCCGGACTAGCGGGACAACAGATACGCAGTATTTT
once	NA	TRBJ2-1	TRBV19	15	CASSISLASYNEQFF	TGTGCCAGTAGTATATCTCTCGCGAGCTACAATGAGCAGTTCTTC
NA	NA	TRBJ2-7	TRBV7-9	13	CASSLGPGREQYF	TGTGCCAGCAGCTTAGGTCCAGGCCGCGAGCAGTACTTC
once	TRBD2	TRBJ2-7	TRBV10-3	14	CAISEAGGLVEQYF	TGTGCCATCAGTGAGGCGGGAGGTTTGGTCGAGCAGTACTTC
NA	TRBD1	TRBJ1-2	TRBV27	13	CASRFRGDYGYTF	TGTGCCAGCCGATTCAGGGGGGACTATGGCTACACCTTC
NA	NA	TRBJ2-5	TRBV6-5	13	CASRLLGAETQYF	TGTGCCAGCAGGCTGTTGGGGGCAGAGACCCAGTACTTC
NA	TRBD1	TRBJ2-7	TRBV2	14	CAQLISTGGYEQYF	TGTGCCCAGCTCATCTCCACAGGGGGCTACGAGCAGTACTTC
NA	TRBD2	TRBJ2-1	TRBV4-3	15	CASSPAGGPYNEQFF	TGCGCCAGCAGCCCAGCGGGAGGCCCCTACAATGAGCAGTTCTTC
NA	NA	TRBJ1-2	TRBV19	16	CASSLQVFSSGYGYTF	TGTGCCAGTAGTTTACAGGTTTTCAGCTCAGGCTATGGCTACACCTTC
NA	NA	TRBJ1-3	TRBV4-3	14	CASSQDRSLDTIYF	TGCGCCAGCAGCCAAGATAGGTCGCTAGACACCATATATTTT
NA	NA	TRBJ1-1	TRBV5-1	14	CASSLIEGGTEAFF	TGCGCCAGCAGCTTAATCGAAGGGGGCACTGAAGCTTTCTTT
once	NA	TRBJ2-3	TRBV5-1	12	CASSPYTDTQYF	TGCGCCAGCAGCCCGTACACAGATACGCAGTATTTT
NA	NA	TRBJ1-2	TRBV19	17	CASSPGTFPSSNYGYTF	TGTGCCAGTAGTCCGGGGACATTTCCTTCATCCAACTATGGCTACACCTTC
NA	NA	TRBJ2-5	TRBV7-9	13	CASSPPSQETQYF	TGTGCCAGCAGCCCCCCCAGCCAAGAGACCCAGTACTTC
NA	TRBD2	TRBJ2-7	TRBV9	12	CASSPGAGEQYF	TGTGCCAGCAGCCCCGGAGCGGGGGAGCAGTACTTC
NA	TRBD2	TRBJ2-7	TRBV28	16	CASSLEGLAGSYEQYF	TGTGCCAGCAGTCTTGAAGGACTAGCGGGATCCTACGAGCAGTACTTC
once	NA	TRBJ1-2	TRBV6-6	14	CASSYSKTGDGYTF	TGTGCCAGCAGTTACTCGAAAACAGGCGATGGCTACACCTTC
NA	TRBD2	TRBJ2-5	TRBV5-5	15	CASSLEGLNQETQYF	TGTGCCAGCAGCTTGGAGGGACTAAATCAAGAGACCCAGTACTTC
once	NA	TRBJ1-2	TRBV27	13	CASSLWNGYGYTF	TGTGCCAGCAGTTTATGGAACGGCTATGGCTACACCTTC
NA	NA	TRBJ1-2	TRBV9	15	CASSAAQGRGYGYTF	TGTGCCAGCAGCGCCGCCCAGGGAAGGGGCTATGGCTACACCTTC
NA	NA	TRBJ1-1	TRBV30	15	CAWDLSGPSNTEAFF	TGTGCCTGGGATCTATCCGGGCCGTCGAACACTGAAGCTTTCTTT
NA	NA	TRBJ1-5	TRBV19	17	CASSIRGFLYSNQPQHF	TGTGCCAGTAGTATCCGAGGCTTCCTTTATAGCAATCAGCCCCAGCATTTT
NA	NA	TRBJ2-3	TRBV5-4	13	CASRGRSTDTQYF	TGTGCCAGTCGGGGACGCAGCACAGATACGCAGTATTTT
NA	NA	TRBJ1-2	TRBV4-1	12	CASSQEKIGYTF	TGCGCCAGCAGCCAAGAGAAAATCGGCTACACCTTC
NA	NA	TRBJ2-3	TRBV5-1	15	CASSLAAPFTDTQYF	TGCGCCAGCAGCTTGGCAGCGCCGTTCACAGATACGCAGTATTTT